The 15 T cell receptor beta chains reported below all come from one sample, sequenced in a study of cytomegalovirus exposure and HLA in healthy donors. A multiplex PCR was run with 60 Vbeta primers and 13 Jbeta primers. Data came from immunoSEQ multiplex PCR; TCRdb stores just in-frame clones and leaves some out. Of 75,000 to 100,000 clones listed, 76% are singletons. Sequencing used PBMCs. Receptor source: a woman aged 60 to 75 in good health and CMV-seropositive.

The J gene is TRBJ2-1, the V gene TRBV15, with 8 bases lining up with TRBD2. The CDR3 consists of 16 residues. CDR1 LNHNV and CDR2 YYDKDF come from the germline V gene (reference sequence). Trimming at V came to 1 base and at J to 2 bases, leaving 4 bases not matched to a gene. The CDR3 DNA follows: TGTGCCACCAGCAGAGTTCGGGGGGGACCCTACAATGAGCAGTTCTTC. It encodes CATSRVRGGPYNEQFF.

V usage is TRBV19 and J usage is TRBJ2-1, with a weak D call TRBD2 (5 bases). The V end was cut by 6 bases, the J end by 5 bases, with 17 bases between. Germline V gives CDR1 LNHDA, CDR2 SQIVND (reference sequence). The CDR3 totals 15 residues. CDR3 residues: CASSLLGKGDNEQFF. The CDR3 bases are TGTGCCAGTAGCCTACTAGGGAAGGGTGACAATGAGCAGTTCTTC.

In its sample, this clone was seen once. The CDR3 here is CASSLRGDTEAFF. The CDR3 DNA reads TGTGCCAGCAGTTTGCGGGGGGACACTGAAGCTTTCTTT. V is TRBV27 and J is TRBJ1-1, with a weak D call TRBD1 (5 bases). CDR1 is MNHEY, CDR2 SMNVEV, per germline (reference sequence). The CDR3 contains 13 residues. V lost 3 bases, J lost 3 bases, and 8 bases lay in between.

This chain connects TRBV7-6 to TRBJ2-7; 7 bases fit TRBD2. Germline values: CDR1 SGHVS, CDR2 FNYEAQ. With V trimmed by 8 bases and J by 2 bases, 6 bases remained unmatched. The CDR3 runs 13 residues. Here the CDR3 DNA reads TGTGCCAGCGGACCGGGAGGCACCTACGAGCAGTACTTC. The encoded protein is CASGPGGTYEQYF.

This clone was seen repeatedly, ten times or more. V and J are TRBV5-1 and TRBJ1-4, with unresolved D. CDR3 length equals 13 residues. The ends were cut back, 4 bases at V and 5 bases at J, with 9 bases in the middle. CDR1 SGHRS and CDR2 YFSETQ come from the germline V gene. CDR3 DNA sequence: TGCGCCAGCAGCCCCCCAGGAAATGAAAAACTGTTTTTT. It specifies CASSPPGNEKLFF.

The chain uses TRBV30 and TRBJ1-3, with TRBD1 matching over 7 bases. Per germline, CDR1 GTSNPN and CDR2 SVGIG (reference sequence). Trimming cost V 1 base and J 0 bases; bases outside gene matches: 3. This CDR3 is built from 15 residues. The CDR3 region has the DNA TGTGCCTGGAGTGGGGGACAGACCTCTGGAAACACCATATATTTT. The encoded protein is CAWSGGQTSGNTIYF.

The chain links TRBV7-3 to TRBJ2-1, with a tentative D call TRBD1 (5 bases). CDR1 is SGHTA, CDR2 FQGTGA, per germline. V lost 8 bases and J 3 bases, leaving 14 bases between the germline ends. CDR3 length: 14 amino acids. CDR3 bases: TGTGCCAGCGCCCTTAGCAGGGACTACAATGAGCAGTTCTTC. Translation: CASALSRDYNEQFF.

This clone was seen once. The gene calls are TRBV4-1 and TRBJ2-7, with no clear D. Trimming cost V 0 bases and J 5 bases, with 11 bases left between them. CDR3 length: 14 amino acids. CDR1 is MGHRA and CDR2 is YSYEKL in the germline V gene. CDR3 protein: CASSQDRYGDEQYF. The CDR3 DNA sequence: TGCGCCAGCAGCCAAGATCGGTACGGAGACGAGCAGTACTTC.

The rearrangement joins TRBV5-5 to TRBJ2-2, with 9 nucleotides matching TRBD1. V lost 2 bases to trimming and J lost 5 bases; unmatched junction nucleotides: 7. Germline CDR1 is SGHKS and CDR2 is YYEKEE (reference sequence). The CDR3 length is 16 residues. The CDR3 is CASSFYRGPVTGELFF. The CDR3 DNA reads as TGTGCCAGCAGCTTTTACAGGGGGCCAGTAACCGGGGAGCTGTTTTTT.

The chain joins TRBV4-1 to TRBJ2-1; 10 bases line up with TRBD2. Germline V gene sequence: CDR1 MGHRA, CDR2 YSYEKL. This CDR3 has 15 amino acids. The V and J ends lost 3 bases and 6 bases, in that order; junction bases with no gene match: 5. In nucleotides, the CDR3 is TGCGCCAGCAGCCAGCCCGGGACTAGCGTCAATGAGCAGTTCTTC. Amino acid sequence: CASSQPGTSVNEQFF.

This clone came up once. Compared with germline, one end of the junction differs, possibly owing to a read error. The gene calls are TRBV7-7 and TRBJ1-5; D is uncertain. CDR1 is SSHAT and CDR2 is FNYEAQ in the germline V gene (reference sequence). This CDR3 has 13 amino acids. The CDR3 sequence is CASSLEDGQPQHF. The CDR3 nucleotides read TGTGCTAGCAGCTTAGAAGACGGGCAGCCCCAGCATTTT.

This clone appeared a few times. The chain employs TRBV4-2 and TRBJ2-4, with no clear D. The CDR3 sequence is 15 residues long. V lost 1 base, J lost 5 bases, and 12 bases lay in between. CDR1 is LGHNA, CDR2 YNFKEQ, per germline. The CDR3 sequence: CASSQVASRENIQYF. The CDR3 region has the DNA TGTGCCAGCAGCCAAGTAGCTAGTCGGGAAAACATTCAGTACTTC.

The rearrangement uses TRBV11-3 and TRBJ2-3; D is unresolved. Germline CDR1 SGHNT, CDR2 YENEEA. This CDR3 region has 14 residues. V was pared by 6 bases and J by 5 bases, with 15 bases between. CDR3: CASSYTFSGDTQYF. The DNA of the CDR3 is TGTGCCAGCAGTTATACATTTTCTGGAGATACGCAGTATTTT.

This rearrangement joins TRBV7-3 to TRBJ2-6; TRBD1 might be the D (5 bases). V was shortened by 5 bases and J by 2 bases, with 10 bases between the two germline ends. Germline CDR1 and CDR2: SGHTA and FQGTGA. This CDR3 is built from 15 residues. This chain's CDR3 is CASSPQATGANVLTF. CDR3 DNA sequence: TGTGCCAGCAGCCCACAGGCTACTGGGGCCAACGTCCTGACTTTC.

This chain links TRBV9 with TRBJ2-1, with 8 bases that match TRBD2. CDR3 size: 15 residues. With 2 bases clipped from V and 4 bases from J, the junction kept 5 bases outside the gene matches. From germline, CDR1 is SGDLS and CDR2 YYNGEE. The CDR3 here is CASSVTSGPYNEQFF. In DNA form, the CDR3 reads TGTGCCAGCAGCGTTACTAGCGGACCATACAATGAGCAGTTCTTC.